The source of this TCR beta chain is a study of CD8 T cells in ankylosing spondylitis. Findings and caveats of the study: For ankylosing spondylitis blood, a TCR beta motif of under ten highly homologous variants appeared characteristic. Clones linked to the disease showed a CD8+ phenotype. They occurred at relatively low frequencies in peripheral blood.

The CDR3 runs 14 residues. V trimming: 4 bases; J trimming: 7 bases; junction bases outside the gene matches: 10. CDR1 and CDR2 from the germline V gene are SGDLS and YYNGEE. As the method for making TCR beta libraries, quantitative 5'-RACE with molecular barcodes was used. TCRdb independently ran MiXCR on the 5' RACE reads; one entry per CDR3 protein. The sample has 30,000 or so distinct CDR3 sequences; about 5.2% are singletons. This clonotype qualifies as medium-sized. Its antigen remains unidentified. This TCR was recovered from a female donor with ankylosing spondylitis or in good health (not recorded which). The sequencing input was blood, either unsorted or a sorted T cell fraction (not recorded which). The chain couples TRBV9 to TRBJ1-2, with 7 bases identical to TRBD1. The DNA for the CDR3 is TGTGCCAGCAGCCCCCAACAGGGGCTCGGTGGCTACACCTTC. Protein: CASSPQQGLGGYTF.